This is a list of T cell receptor beta chains from one sample in a study of blood T cell repertoires in COVID-19. Method: immunoSEQ multiplex PCR; TCRdb's copy keeps in-frame clones and lacks some. Here the sample spans around 280,000 clones, roughly 90% being singletons. Sequencing was carried out using peripheral blood. These receptors all stem from a woman in her 30s with COVID-19, enrolled during active disease. Both conserved end residues are part of each CDR3. D genes are given only for firm matches. Rows may omit the clone size; those that give it use once, few, many or a size class.

V gene: TRBV7-3; J gene: TRBJ2-1; clone size: NA; D gene: TRBD2; CDR3 protein: CASSSVAGVGNEQFF; CDR3 DNA: TGTGCCAGCAGCTCCGTAGCGGGAGTTGGTAATGAGCAGTTCTTC
V gene: TRBV4-1; J gene: TRBJ1-1; clone size: few; D gene: NA; CDR3 protein: CASSQEIRQGPGTEAFF; CDR3 DNA: TGCGCCAGCAGCCAAGAAATACGGCAGGGGCCCGGGACTGAAGCTTTCTTT
V gene: TRBV5-4; J gene: TRBJ2-7; clone size: NA; D gene: NA; CDR3 protein: CASSRMELASYEQYF; CDR3 DNA: TGTGCCAGCAGCCGAATGGAGTTGGCCTCCTACGAGCAGTACTTC
V gene: TRBV7-2; J gene: TRBJ2-7; clone size: NA; D gene: TRBD2; CDR3 protein: CASSRSGGYGEQYF; CDR3 DNA: TGTGCCAGCAGCCGTAGCGGGGGCTACGGAGAGCAGTACTTC
V gene: TRBV18; J gene: TRBJ1-5; clone size: NA; D gene: TRBD1; CDR3 protein: CASSREQGANQPQHF; CDR3 DNA: TGTGCCAGCTCACGGGAACAGGGGGCCAATCAGCCCCAGCATTTT
V gene: TRBV29-1; J gene: TRBJ2-3; clone size: NA; D gene: NA; CDR3 protein: CSVGLHTDTQYF; CDR3 DNA: TGCAGCGTTGGGCTTCACACAGATACGCAGTATTTT
V gene: TRBV6-5; J gene: TRBJ2-3; clone size: NA; D gene: TRBD1; CDR3 protein: CASTPTGTGEDTQYF; CDR3 DNA: TGTGCCAGCACCCCCACCGGGACAGGGGAAGATACGCAGTATTTT
V gene: TRBV6-5; J gene: TRBJ2-1; clone size: NA; D gene: TRBD2; CDR3 protein: CASRKAGVRGEQFF; CDR3 DNA: TGTGCCAGCAGAAAAGCGGGAGTGAGGGGTGAGCAGTTCTTC
V gene: TRBV11-2; J gene: TRBJ2-3; clone size: NA; D gene: TRBD2; CDR3 protein: CASSSQRDSDTQYF; CDR3 DNA: TGTGCCAGCAGTTCACAGCGGGACTCCGATACGCAGTATTTT
V gene: TRBV28; J gene: TRBJ1-5; clone size: NA; D gene: NA; CDR3 protein: CASSHLKQGRQPQHF; CDR3 DNA: TGTGCCAGCAGTCACCTCAAACAGGGAAGGCAGCCCCAGCATTTT
V gene: TRBV12-3/TRBV12-4; J gene: TRBJ1-1; clone size: NA; D gene: NA; CDR3 protein: CATGQRSTEAFF; CDR3 DNA: TGTGCCACCGGACAGCGGAGCACTGAAGCTTTCTTT
V gene: TRBV9; J gene: TRBJ1-2; clone size: NA; D gene: NA; CDR3 protein: CASSVGAANYGYTF; CDR3 DNA: TGTGCCAGCAGCGTCGGCGCGGCTAACTATGGCTACACCTTC
V gene: TRBV2; J gene: TRBJ2-2; clone size: NA; D gene: TRBD2; CDR3 protein: CASIGSSGANTGELFF; CDR3 DNA: TGTGCCAGCATCGGGTCAAGCGGGGCGAACACCGGGGAGCTGTTTTTT
V gene: TRBV3-1/TRBV3-2; J gene: TRBJ1-3; clone size: NA; D gene: NA; CDR3 protein: CASSPLYAGNTIYF; CDR3 DNA: TGTGCCAGCAGCCCCCTCTATGCTGGAAACACCATATATTTT
V gene: TRBV6-1; J gene: TRBJ1-1; clone size: NA; D gene: NA; CDR3 protein: CASSEVLGRGAFF; CDR3 DNA: TGTGCCAGCAGTGAAGTATTGGGGAGGGGAGCTTTCTTT
V gene: TRBV9; J gene: TRBJ2-5; clone size: NA; D gene: TRBD2; CDR3 protein: CASSSGLAGGTGETQYF; CDR3 DNA: TGTGCCAGCAGCTCGGGACTAGCGGGAGGGACTGGAGAGACCCAGTACTTC
V gene: TRBV30; J gene: TRBJ1-6; clone size: NA; D gene: TRBD1; CDR3 protein: CAWSVRVTGDAPLHF; CDR3 DNA: TGTGCCTGGAGTGTACGTGTGACAGGGGACGCACCCCTCCACTTT
V gene: TRBV28; J gene: TRBJ1-3; clone size: NA; D gene: NA; CDR3 protein: CASSLIQASGNTIYF; CDR3 DNA: TGTGCCAGCAGTTTAATACAGGCCTCTGGAAACACCATATATTTT
V gene: TRBV20-1; J gene: TRBJ2-1; clone size: NA; D gene: NA; CDR3 protein: CSATTSNEQFF; CDR3 DNA: TGCAGTGCAACTACTAGCAATGAGCAGTTCTTC
V gene: TRBV2; J gene: TRBJ2-3; clone size: NA; D gene: TRBD2; CDR3 protein: CASRELAGATTDTQYF; CDR3 DNA: TGTGCCAGCAGAGAACTAGCGGGAGCGACCACAGATACGCAGTATTTT
V gene: TRBV28; J gene: TRBJ1-6; clone size: NA; D gene: TRBD1; CDR3 protein: CASSKDRISPLHF; CDR3 DNA: TGTGCCAGCAGCAAGGACAGGATTTCACCCCTCCACTTT
V gene: TRBV5-1; J gene: TRBJ2-7; clone size: NA; D gene: TRBD1; CDR3 protein: CASSPGQIYEQYF; CDR3 DNA: TGCGCCAGCAGCCCGGGACAGATCTACGAGCAGTACTTC
V gene: TRBV3-1/TRBV3-2; J gene: TRBJ2-5; clone size: NA; D gene: TRBD1; CDR3 protein: CASSRWDSQETQYF; CDR3 DNA: TGTGCCAGCAGCCGATGGGACAGCCAAGAGACCCAGTACTTC
V gene: TRBV3-1/TRBV3-2; J gene: TRBJ1-1; clone size: NA; D gene: NA; CDR3 protein: CASSPHLDRNTEAFF; CDR3 DNA: TGTGCCAGCAGCCCTCACCTCGACAGGAACACTGAAGCTTTCTTT
V gene: TRBV30; J gene: TRBJ2-7; clone size: once; D gene: TRBD2; CDR3 protein: CAWSVPAGGRYEQYF; CDR3 DNA: TGTGCCTGGAGTGTACCAGCGGGAGGGCGATACGAGCAGTACTTC
V gene: TRBV19; J gene: TRBJ2-3; clone size: NA; D gene: NA; CDR3 protein: CASSPRTLTVGDTQYF; CDR3 DNA: TGTGCCAGTAGTCCCCGGACACTTACAGTGGGAGATACGCAGTATTTT
V gene: TRBV5-8; J gene: TRBJ2-5; clone size: NA; D gene: TRBD1; CDR3 protein: CASSIGRTGGETQYF; CDR3 DNA: TGTGCCAGCAGCATAGGAAGGACAGGGGGAGAGACCCAGTACTTC
V gene: TRBV11-2; J gene: TRBJ2-3; clone size: NA; D gene: TRBD2; CDR3 protein: CASSLVAGRVDTQYF; CDR3 DNA: TGTGCCAGCAGCTTAGTCGCCGGGAGGGTAGATACGCAGTATTTT
V gene: TRBV2; J gene: TRBJ2-1; clone size: NA; D gene: TRBD2; CDR3 protein: CASKMGLAGYNEQFF; CDR3 DNA: TGTGCCAGCAAAATGGGACTAGCGGGGTACAATGAGCAGTTCTTC
V gene: TRBV7-2; J gene: TRBJ1-4; clone size: NA; D gene: TRBD1; CDR3 protein: CASSAWTGGWGEKLFF; CDR3 DNA: TGTGCCAGCAGCGCGTGGACAGGGGGCTGGGGAGAAAAACTGTTTTTT
V gene: TRBV2; J gene: TRBJ2-7; clone size: once; D gene: NA; CDR3 protein: CASSPQRAGEQYF; CDR3 DNA: TGTGCCAGCAGTCCCCAGCGGGCGGGGGAGCAGTACTTC
V gene: TRBV10-3; J gene: TRBJ2-3; clone size: NA; D gene: TRBD1; CDR3 protein: CAISSGTGVVVWDTQYF; CDR3 DNA: TGTGCCATCAGTTCCGGGACAGGGGTGGTGGTATGGGATACGCAGTATTTT
V gene: TRBV28; J gene: TRBJ1-2; clone size: NA; D gene: NA; CDR3 protein: CASSYGDSYGYTF; CDR3 DNA: TGTGCCAGCAGTTACGGGGACTCCTATGGCTACACCTTC
V gene: TRBV7-2; J gene: TRBJ2-7; clone size: NA; D gene: TRBD1; CDR3 protein: CASSFSRDRGDEQYF; CDR3 DNA: TGTGCCAGCAGCTTTAGCCGGGACAGGGGGGACGAGCAGTACTTC
V gene: TRBV5-1; J gene: TRBJ2-2; clone size: NA; D gene: TRBD2; CDR3 protein: CASSLAPGSGKTGELFF; CDR3 DNA: TGCGCCAGCAGCCTCGCCCCGGGGAGCGGGAAGACCGGGGAGCTGTTTTTT
V gene: TRBV30; J gene: TRBJ1-4; clone size: NA; D gene: NA; CDR3 protein: CAWSVHRSEKLFF; CDR3 DNA: TGTGCCTGGAGTGTACACAGGTCTGAAAAACTGTTTTTT
V gene: TRBV10-3; J gene: TRBJ2-1; clone size: once; D gene: NA; CDR3 protein: CAISEREAYNEQFF; CDR3 DNA: TGTGCCATCAGTGAGAGAGAGGCCTACAATGAGCAGTTCTTC
V gene: TRBV28; J gene: TRBJ1-5; clone size: NA; D gene: NA; CDR3 protein: CASSRTDRNQPQHF; CDR3 DNA: TGTGCCAGCAGTCGGACAGATAGGAATCAGCCCCAGCATTTT
V gene: TRBV29-1; J gene: TRBJ1-1; clone size: NA; D gene: TRBD1; CDR3 protein: CSAPGQQEAFF; CDR3 DNA: TGCAGCGCTCCGGGACAGCAAGAAGCTTTCTTT
V gene: TRBV7-3; J gene: TRBJ1-2; clone size: NA; D gene: TRBD1; CDR3 protein: CASSIDRDGYGYTF; CDR3 DNA: TGTGCCAGCAGCATCGACAGGGACGGATATGGCTACACCTTC